A selection of T cell receptor beta chains follows, all from one sample in a study of regulatory T cells in long-lasting Graves disease. TCRdb itself ran the multiplex PCR reads through MiXCR, one entry per CDR3 protein. The sample comprises about 470,000 distinct CDR3 sequences, less than 25% of which are singletons, and approximately 7.8% rests with the top ten. This sample comprised peripheral blood mononuclear cells (PBMCs), obtained when the disease was refractory, from a patient treated with antithyroid drugs. All receptors come from a female donor with Graves disease. CDR3s include the opening cysteine and the closing phenylalanine or tryptophan. The order of the fields is D gene, clone size, J gene, V gene, CDR3 protein, CDR3 DNA. D genes are given only for firm matches. Rows give clone size only sometimes, using once, few, many, or a class for an expanded clone.

D: .
size: .
J: TRBJ2-7
V: TRBV27
CDR3: CASRDGGGGTEQYF
DNA: TGTGCCAGCAGGGATGGGGGAGGGGGAACCGAGCAGTACTTC

D: TRBD2
size: few
J: TRBJ2-7
V: TRBV25-1
CDR3: CASSVSGLAVSYEQYF
DNA: TGTGCCAGCAGTGTCTCCGGACTAGCGGTTTCCTACGAGCAGTACTTC

D: .
size: many
J: TRBJ2-5
V: TRBV20-1
CDR3: CSARRDSGRETQYF
DNA: TGCAGTGCTAGGCGCGACAGCGGTAGGGAGACCCAGTACTTC

D: .
size: few
J: TRBJ2-7
V: TRBV29-1
CDR3: CSVEGGAGYEQYF
DNA: TGCAGCGTTGAAGGAGGGGCCGGCTACGAGCAGTACTTC

D: .
size: many
J: TRBJ2-2
V: TRBV28
CDR3: CASSLPGANTGELFF
DNA: TGTGCCAGCAGTTTACCGGGCGCGAACACCGGGGAGCTGTTTTTT

D: .
size: few
J: TRBJ2-7
V: TRBV3-1
CDR3: CASSQSNAPSYEQYF
DNA: TGTGCCAGCAGCCAATCTAACGCCCCCTCCTACGAGCAGTACTTC

D: TRBD2
size: few
J: TRBJ2-1
V: TRBV11-3
CDR3: CASSLGSLAGDGEQFF
DNA: TGTGCCAGCAGCTTAGGTAGCCTAGCGGGAGACGGTGAGCAGTTCTTC

D: TRBD2
size: .
J: TRBJ2-7
V: TRBV6-5
CDR3: CASSSQVAGVIHEQYF
DNA: TGTGCCAGCAGTTCCCAGGTGGCGGGAGTAATCCACGAGCAGTACTTC

D: .
size: .
J: TRBJ2-1
V: TRBV2
CDR3: CASSPRTPEQFF
DNA: TGTGCCAGCAGTCCGAGGACACCTGAGCAGTTCTTC

D: .
size: .
J: TRBJ1-3
V: TRBV12-3/TRBV12-4
CDR3: CASSFLRGSSGNTIYF
DNA: TGTGCCAGCAGTTTTTTGCGCGGGTCATCTGGAAACACCATATATTTT

D: .
size: few
J: TRBJ2-3
V: TRBV11-2
CDR3: CASSTSTGPDTQYF
DNA: TGTGCCAGCAGCACCTCGACAGGACCAGATACGCAGTATTTT

D: .
size: few
J: TRBJ1-3
V: TRBV11-2
CDR3: CASSSSLTGNTIYF
DNA: TGTGCCAGCAGCTCTTCCCTCACCGGAAACACCATATATTTT

D: TRBD1
size: many
J: TRBJ2-7
V: TRBV27
CDR3: CASSLVGGAYEQYF
DNA: TGTGCCAGCAGTTTAGTAGGGGGCGCATACGAGCAGTACTTC

D: .
size: .
J: TRBJ1-1
V: TRBV30
CDR3: CAWIPRRGNTEAFF
DNA: TGTGCCTGGATTCCCCGCAGGGGTAACACTGAAGCTTTCTTT

D: .
size: .
J: TRBJ1-1
V: TRBV19
CDR3: CASSISSGWTEAFF
DNA: TGTGCCAGTAGTATTTCGTCGGGTTGGACTGAAGCTTTCTTT

D: TRBD2
size: many
J: TRBJ2-7
V: TRBV5-4
CDR3: CASSLAQRGIYEQYF
DNA: TGTGCCAGCAGCTTGGCCCAGCGGGGCATCTACGAGCAGTACTTC

D: TRBD2
size: .
J: TRBJ2-7
V: TRBV7-2
CDR3: CASSLAGTSGRRGDEQYF
DNA: TGTGCCAGCAGCTTGGCCGGGACTAGCGGGAGGAGGGGGGACGAGCAGTACTTC

D: .
size: many
J: TRBJ2-7
V: TRBV2
CDR3: CASSEGTSTSYEQYF
DNA: TGTGCCAGCAGTGAGGGGACCTCTACCTCCTACGAGCAGTACTTC

D: .
size: few
J: TRBJ2-7
V: TRBV7-9
CDR3: CASSPGLGQYF
DNA: TGTGCCAGCAGCCCCGGGTTAGGGCAGTACTTC

D: TRBD1
size: few
J: TRBJ1-1
V: TRBV4-1
CDR3: CASSLRQGAPEAFF
DNA: TGCGCCAGCAGTCTTAGACAGGGGGCACCCGAAGCTTTCTTT

D: .
size: .
J: TRBJ2-7
V: TRBV5-1
CDR3: CASRVVAGQAYEQYF
DNA: TGCGCCAGCAGGGTAGTGGCAGGTCAAGCCTACGAGCAGTACTTC

D: .
size: many
J: TRBJ2-5
V: TRBV27
CDR3: CASSSRVDQETQYF
DNA: TGTGCCAGCAGTTCGAGGGTAGACCAAGAGACCCAGTACTTC

D: TRBD2
size: many
J: TRBJ2-7
V: TRBV6-1
CDR3: CASREGTSENYEQYF
DNA: TGTGCCAGCAGAGAGGGGACTAGCGAGAATTACGAGCAGTACTTC

D: .
size: .
J: TRBJ1-4
V: TRBV20-1
CDR3: CSARAILNEKLFF
DNA: TGCAGTGCTAGGGCCATCCTCAATGAAAAACTGTTTTTT

D: .
size: few
J: TRBJ2-7
V: TRBV7-3
CDR3: CASSLDSSGSYEQYF
DNA: TGTGCCAGCAGCTTAGATTCCTCGGGTTCCTACGAGCAGTACTTC

D: .
size: many
J: TRBJ2-7
V: TRBV28
CDR3: CASSWSIGDSYEQYF
DNA: TGTGCCAGCAGTTGGTCGATAGGAGACTCCTACGAGCAGTACTTC

D: .
size: .
J: TRBJ2-2
V: TRBV6-1
CDR3: CASSEGTLNTGELFF
DNA: TGTGCCAGCAGTGAAGGGACATTGAACACCGGGGAGCTGTTTTTT

D: .
size: .
J: TRBJ1-1
V: TRBV12-3/TRBV12-4
CDR3: CASSFDEGLNTEAFF
DNA: TGTGCCAGCAGTTTCGACGAGGGTTTGAACACTGAAGCTTTCTTT

D: TRBD1
size: once
J: TRBJ1-1
V: TRBV19
CDR3: CASSISGGTEALF
DNA: TGTGCCAGTAGTATATCAGGGGGCACTGAAGCTCTCTTT

D: .
size: few
J: TRBJ2-2
V: TRBV19
CDR3: CASSILPGQDTGELFF
DNA: TGTGCCAGTAGTATTTTGCCAGGCCAAGACACCGGGGAGCTGTTTTTT

D: TRBD1
size: many
J: TRBJ1-6
V: TRBV7-2
CDR3: CASSEQTGARSPLHF
DNA: TGTGCCAGCAGCGAACAGACAGGGGCGCGTTCACCCCTCCACTTT

D: .
size: many
J: TRBJ1-5
V: TRBV28
CDR3: CASSLEGGGNQPQHF
DNA: TGTGCCAGCAGTCTGGAGGGGGGTGGCAATCAGCCCCAGCATTTT

D: TRBD1
size: .
J: TRBJ2-7
V: TRBV6-2/TRBV6-3
CDR3: CASSHPAGTGDYEQYF
DNA: TGTGCCAGCAGTCACCCGGCCGGGACAGGGGACTACGAGCAGTACTTC

D: .
size: .
J: TRBJ2-5
V: TRBV5-4
CDR3: CASSPGHSQETQYF
DNA: TGTGCCAGCAGCCCGGGACACTCGCAAGAGACCCAGTACTTC

D: TRBD1
size: many
J: TRBJ2-7
V: TRBV28
CDR3: CASRASRDSLSYEQYF
DNA: TGTGCCAGCAGGGCTAGTCGGGACAGCCTCTCCTACGAGCAGTACTTC

D: .
size: few
J: TRBJ1-4
V: TRBV30
CDR3: CAWSRWRDGEKLFF
DNA: TGTGCCTGGAGCCGCTGGAGGGACGGTGAAAAACTGTTTTTT

D: .
size: .
J: TRBJ1-1
V: TRBV30
CDR3: CAWKLTEAFF
DNA: TGTGCCTGGAAACTCACTGAAGCTTTCTTT

D: .
size: many
J: TRBJ2-5
V: TRBV6-2/TRBV6-3
CDR3: CASSYAGTQGETQYF
DNA: TGTGCCAGCAGTTACGCAGGGACCCAAGGAGAGACCCAGTACTTC

D: .
size: many
J: TRBJ1-1
V: TRBV6-2/TRBV6-3
CDR3: CASTRDLGRAFF
DNA: TGTGCCAGCACTCGGGATTTGGGTAGAGCTTTCTTT

D: .
size: few
J: TRBJ2-5
V: TRBV5-1
CDR3: CASSLGSAGRETQYF
DNA: TGCGCCAGCAGCTTGGGTAGCGCGGGGCGAGAGACCCAGTACTTC

D: .
size: .
J: TRBJ1-2
V: TRBV30
CDR3: CAWSPTGYGYTF
DNA: TGTGCCTGGAGTCCGACAGGCTATGGCTACACCTTC

D: TRBD2
size: .
J: TRBJ2-7
V: TRBV20-1
CDR3: CSARAGLAGYEQYF
DNA: TGCAGTGCTAGGGCGGGACTAGCGGGCTACGAGCAGTACTTC

D: .
size: many
J: TRBJ2-7
V: TRBV28
CDR3: CASSLRGQGYEQYF
DNA: TGTGCCAGCAGTCTTAGGGGTCAGGGCTACGAGCAGTACTTC

D: TRBD2
size: .
J: TRBJ2-7
V: TRBV7-2
CDR3: CASSIGLAGVYEQYF
DNA: TGTGCCAGCAGCATAGGACTAGCGGGCGTCTACGAGCAGTACTTC

D: .
size: many
J: TRBJ1-5
V: TRBV27
CDR3: CASRLAAGNQPQHF
DNA: TGTGCCAGCCGCCTTGCAGCGGGCAATCAGCCCCAGCATTTT

D: TRBD2
size: .
J: TRBJ2-2
V: TRBV3-1
CDR3: CASSQEFTSGTAFANTGELFF
DNA: TGTGCCAGCAGCCAGGAATTTACTAGCGGGACAGCGTTCGCGAACACCGGGGAGCTGTTTTTT

D: .
size: few
J: TRBJ2-2
V: TRBV12-3/TRBV12-4
CDR3: CASSSELTGMDTGELFF
DNA: TGTGCCAGCAGTTCCGAACTTACAGGAATGGATACCGGGGAGCTGTTTTTT

D: .
size: .
J: TRBJ2-3
V: TRBV28
CDR3: CASSPGTASTDTQYF
DNA: TGTGCCAGCAGTCCCGGGACGGCTAGCACAGATACGCAGTATTTT

D: .
size: few
J: TRBJ2-7
V: TRBV19
CDR3: CASSTDRYEQYF
DNA: TGTGCCAGTAGTACCGATCGTTACGAGCAGTACTTC

D: .
size: few
J: TRBJ2-2
V: TRBV9
CDR3: CASSVELVNTGELFF
DNA: TGTGCCAGCAGCGTAGAACTAGTGAACACCGGGGAGCTGTTTTTT

D: .
size: .
J: TRBJ1-3
V: TRBV10-3
CDR3: CAISEGIGIEGNTIYF
DNA: TGTGCCATCAGTGAGGGGATCGGGATCGAAGGAAACACCATATATTTT

D: .
size: once
J: TRBJ2-1
V: TRBV7-9
CDR3: CASSLGTFAEQFF
DNA: TGTGCCAGCAGCTTGGGGACCTTCGCTGAGCAGTTCTTC

D: .
size: .
J: TRBJ1-2
V: TRBV28
CDR3: CASSLFDGDYGYTF
DNA: TGTGCCAGCAGTTTATTTGACGGGGACTATGGCTACACCTTC